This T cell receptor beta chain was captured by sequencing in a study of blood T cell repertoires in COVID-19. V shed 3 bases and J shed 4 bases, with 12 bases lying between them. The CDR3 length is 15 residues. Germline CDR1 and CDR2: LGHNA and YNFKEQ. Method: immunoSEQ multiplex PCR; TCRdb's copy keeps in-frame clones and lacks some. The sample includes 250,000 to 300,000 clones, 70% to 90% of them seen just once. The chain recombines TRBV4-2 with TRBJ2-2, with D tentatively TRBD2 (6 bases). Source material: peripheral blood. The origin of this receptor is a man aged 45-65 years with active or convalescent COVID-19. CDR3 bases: TGTGCCAGCAGCCAGACCCTAGCGCCCACCGGGGAGCTGTTTTTT. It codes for CASSQTLAPTGELFF.